The following is a TCR beta chain sequence with its context. In the original workflow: Estimation of nucleated cell counts relied on the amplification of reference gene primers. The repertoire was sequenced with immunoSEQ multiplex PCR; TCRdb's copy has only in-frame clones and lacks some. The V and J calls and the clone size are those of that table, but D and trimming were determined from the DNA. The data hold around 190,000 clones, with 65% to 90% observed a single time. The record originates from a study of blood T cell repertoires in COVID-19. Study information: The analysed material was cDNA or gDNA that came from T cells, B-cell-depleted T cells, or PBMCs.

The germline V gene has CDR1 LNHDA and CDR2 SQIVND (reference sequence). V lost 5 bases to trimming and J lost 5 bases; unmatched junction nucleotides: 6. The CDR3 consists of 14 residues. This TCR was sampled from a human donor in a cohort sampled during active COVID-19. Source material: peripheral blood. The chain combines TRBV19 with TRBJ1-5; 7 bases are shared with TRBD1. CDR3 loop: CASSQGQFYQPQHF. In DNA form, the CDR3 reads TGTGCCAGTAGTCAGGGACAGTTCTATCAGCCCCAGCATTTT. The full variable domain, with the rest looked up from reference TRBV19 and TRBJ1-5, is DGGITQSPKYLFRKEGQNVTLSCEQNLNHDAMYWYRQDPGQGLRLIYYSQIVNDFQKGDIAEGYSVSREKKESFPLTVTSAQKNPTAFYLCASSQGQFYQPQHFGDGTRLSIL.